The 23 T cell receptor beta chains reported below all come from one sample, sequenced in a study of shared clonotypes between healthy human individuals (dated by TCRdb to the early 2020s). CD8 naive samples were obtained by positive selection for CCR7 among CD45RO-negative cells, yielding a CD45RA+CCR7+ population from which TemRA cells were excluded. Libraries were built with the immunoSEQ multiplex PCR assay. TCRdb provides this immuneACCESS table in a form limited to in-frame rearrangements. Some clones are lacking; in checked studies, under half of them reflect an unresolved V gene, and why the rest are absent is not known. A total of 2 million to 2.5 million clones appear in this sample, under 95% of them only once. The ten biggest clones cover 1.5% to 2% of the sample. The sample consisted of naive CD8+ T cells from PBMCs. The cell subset or site tag for this specimen amounts to: CD45RA+CCR7+. The receptor source for this set is a young man in good health. Some clones in this sample may be carry-over from other donors' samples.

V usage is TRBV13 and J usage is TRBJ2-2; TRBD2 aligns across 11 bases. CDR1 PRHDT and CDR2 FYEKMQ come from the germline V gene (reference sequence). V lost 4 bases, J lost 6 bases, and 1 base stayed unmatched. CDR3 length: 14 residues. CDR3 sequence reads: CASSYSGRAGELFF. Here the CDR3 DNA reads TGTGCCAGCAGCTATAGCGGGAGGGCCGGGGAGCTGTTTTTT.

The chain uses TRBV6-1 and TRBJ2-5; 7 bases fit TRBD1. The CDR3 runs 15 residues. Unmatched junction bases numbered 8, after V lost 3 bases and J lost 4 bases. Germline CDR1 and CDR2: MNHNS and SASEGT. CDR3 sequence: CASSEFRGKTETQYF. CDR3 coding DNA: TGTGCCAGCAGTGAGTTCAGGGGGAAGACAGAGACCCAGTACTTC.

The rearrangement uses TRBV4-1 and TRBJ1-2, with a possible D match to TRBD1 (6 bases). Germline V lookup: CDR1 MGHRA, CDR2 YSYEKL. This CDR3 region has 17 residues. Trimming cost V 1 base and J 2 bases, with 17 bases left between them. The CDR3 loop reads CASSQATGTGTNYGYTF. For the CDR3, the DNA is TGCGCCAGCAGCCAAGCCACCGGGACGGGGACAAACTATGGCTACACCTTC.

The rearrangement uses TRBV11-2 and TRBJ2-2, with D hard to call. The V gene lost 1 base and the J gene lost 9 bases, with 6 bases spanning the gap. This CDR3 contains 12 residues. Germline-derived CDR1 and CDR2 are SGHAT and FQNNGV. The CDR3: CASSLVSRELFF. CDR3 in DNA: TGTGCCAGCAGCTTAGTCTCCCGGGAGCTGTTTTTT.

The genes are TRBV29-1 and TRBJ1-2, with TRBD1 as a possible D gene (5 bases). Germline CDR1 and CDR2: SQVTM and ANQGSEA. V dropped 0 bases and J dropped 2 bases, with 16 bases sitting between them. The CDR3 runs to 16 residues. The CDR3 region is CSVEDGEGLPNYGYTF. The CDR3 DNA sequence: TGCAGCGTTGAAGATGGAGAGGGACTCCCGAACTATGGCTACACCTTC.

In the case of this clone: Other DNA sequences in this sample translate to the same CDR3. The V call is TRBV9, the J call TRBJ1-5; D is unresolved. V lost 0 bases and J 2 bases, leaving 9 bases between the germline ends. Looked up from germline, CDR1 is SGDLS and CDR2 is YYNGEE. The CDR3 consists of 15 residues. The CDR3 region is CASSVGPGGNQPQHF. In DNA, the CDR3 is TGTGCCAGCAGCGTAGGGCCGGGAGGCAATCAGCCCCAGCATTTT.

The chain is built from TRBV7-9 and TRBJ1-1, with a tentative D call TRBD1 (6 bases). This CDR3 has 17 amino acids. V gave up 1 base and J gave up 5 bases, with 20 bases separating them. Germline values: CDR1 SEHNR, CDR2 FQNEAQ (reference sequence). CDR3: CASSLVLTLRGGTEAFF. The DNA of the CDR3 is TGTGCCAGCAGCTTAGTACTGACACTGAGGGGGGGGACTGAAGCTTTCTTT.

This clone was observed a single time. V and J are TRBV29-1 and TRBJ1-2, with 7 bases fitting TRBD1. CDR1 and CDR2 from the germline V gene are SQVTM and ANQGSEA. Trimming removed 7 bases from V and 6 bases from J; junction bases left unmatched: 11. CDR3 length equals 13 residues. The CDR3 sequence is CSAIKTGTDGYTF. The CDR3 bases are TGCAGCGCCATAAAGACAGGGACGGATGGCTACACCTTC.

The chain employs TRBV9 and TRBJ2-7; D remains unclear. The CDR3 runs to 16 residues. V lost 0 bases and J 2 bases, leaving 15 bases between the germline ends. Per the germline V gene, CDR1 is SGDLS and CDR2 is YYNGEE. The chain's CDR3 is CASSVGPSGSTYEQYF. In DNA, the CDR3 is TGTGCCAGCAGCGTAGGGCCCTCGGGCTCGACCTACGAGCAGTACTTC.

For the CDR3, the DNA is TGTGCCAGCAGTTACTCGATTCGCACAGAGACCTACGAGCAGTACTTC. Translating gives CASSYSIRTETYEQYF. The V call is TRBV6-6, the J call TRBJ2-7; D uncertain. The germline V and J ends were trimmed by 0 bases and 2 bases, with 14 bases remaining between them. Germline CDR1 is MNHNY and CDR2 is SVGAGI (reference sequence). This CDR3 comprises 16 residues.

The chain is built from TRBV4-1 and TRBJ2-1; tentatively, D is TRBD1 or TRBD2 (6 bases each). CDR3 length: 16 amino acids. Trimming left V 3 bases short and J 10 bases short, with 22 bases between. Germline CDR1 is MGHRA and CDR2 is YSYEKL. CDR3 DNA sequence: TGCGCCAGCAGCCAGTTGGGGGGACATCCCTCGTGGGAGCAGTTCTTC. Translated: CASSQLGGHPSWEQFF.

The table lists this clone with a count of one. The chain is built from TRBV27 and TRBJ2-7; D gene unclear. The V end lost 5 bases, the J end lost 3 bases, and 14 bases lay between the germline ends. This CDR3 is built from 14 residues. CDR1 is MNHEY, CDR2 SMNVEV, per germline (reference sequence). CDR3 amino acids: CASSPRYPIYEQYF. For the CDR3, the DNA is TGTGCCAGCAGTCCCCGCTATCCCATCTACGAGCAGTACTTC.

The chain's CDR3 is CASSAMPDTDTQYF. Here the CDR3 DNA reads TGTGCCAGCAGTGCCATGCCCGACACAGATACGCAGTATTTT. The gene calls are TRBV25-1 and TRBJ2-3, with D uncertain. The CDR3 is 14 amino acids. Germline CDR1 and CDR2: MGHDK and SYGVNS. The V and J ends lost 4 bases and 2 bases respectively, with 10 bases between them.

The V and J genes are TRBV4-1 and TRBJ2-3, with D uncertain. In germline, CDR1 is MGHRA, CDR2 YSYEKL. The CDR3 contains 15 residues. V shed 4 bases and J shed 1 base, with 12 bases lying between them. CDR3 sequence reads: CASSLPRTGTDTQYF. The CDR3 region has the DNA TGCGCCAGCAGCCTTCCCCGGACGGGCACAGATACGCAGTATTTT.

The chain has TRBV28 and TRBJ2-1; a possible D gene is TRBD2 (5 bases). V was trimmed by 4 bases and J by 5 bases, leaving 18 bases between them. The CDR3 length is 16 residues. In germline, CDR1 is MDHEN, CDR2 SYDVKM. The CDR3 sequence: CASSSPRELSNNEQFF. The CDR3 nucleotides are TGTGCCAGCAGTTCCCCTAGGGAGCTTTCAAACAATGAGCAGTTCTTC.

The chain has TRBV6-5 and TRBJ1-2, with D uncertain. Germline CDR1 is MNHEY and CDR2 is SVGAGI. V lost 2 bases to trimming and J lost 4 bases, with 11 bases between them. The CDR3 extends over 14 amino acids. This CDR3 is CASSYRPEVYGYTF. The CDR3 bases are TGTGCCAGCAGTTACCGGCCGGAGGTCTATGGCTACACCTTC.

About this clone itself: Distinct nucleotide sequences in the sample also encode this CDR3. The chain has TRBV9 and TRBJ2-7, with a weak D call TRBD2 (6 bases). The germline CDR1 and CDR2 sequences are SGDLS and YYNGEE. The CDR3 covers 12 residues. V dropped 0 bases and J dropped 6 bases, with 7 bases sitting between them. CDR3 amino acids: CASSVGGTEQYF. In nucleotides, the CDR3 is TGTGCCAGCAGCGTAGGCGGGACCGAGCAGTACTTC.

The J gene is TRBJ2-2, the V gene TRBV19, with TRBD2 as a possible D gene (6 bases). Between the trimmed V and J ends, which lost 1 base and 5 bases, there was a span of 14 bases. Germline V CDR1 and CDR2: LNHDA, SQIVND (reference sequence). This CDR3 is 16 amino acids long. The CDR3 region is CASSIVTGEGTGELFF. The CDR3 region has the DNA TGTGCCAGTAGTATAGTAACGGGAGAGGGGACCGGGGAGCTGTTTTTT.

Details on this clone: Other DNA sequences of this sample code for an identical CDR3. The rearrangement links TRBV27 to TRBJ1-5; the D is unclear. The ends were cut back, 2 bases at V and 0 bases at J, with 5 bases in the middle. Germline V gene data show CDR1 as MNHEY and CDR2 as SMNVEV (reference sequence). CDR3 length: 14 amino acids. This chain's CDR3 is CASSLHDSNQPQHF. The CDR3 DNA is TGTGCCAGCAGTTTACACGATAGCAATCAGCCCCAGCATTTT.

Concerning this clone itself: Within the sample, other DNA sequences also encode this same CDR3. V is TRBV9 and J is TRBJ1-1; D may be TRBD1 (5 bases). The CDR3 has 12 residues. Germline V gene data show CDR1 as SGDLS and CDR2 as YYNGEE. V lost 2 bases and J lost 5, with 7 bases in between. The CDR3 DNA reads as TGTGCCAGCAGCGTGGGGGGAACTGAAGCTTTCTTT. Encoded protein: CASSVGGTEAFF.

J is TRBJ2-5 and V is TRBV9; 8 nucleotides align to TRBD2. With 0 bases clipped from V and 2 bases from J, the junction kept 3 bases outside the gene matches. Per germline, CDR1 SGDLS and CDR2 YYNGEE. The CDR3 has 15 residues. CDR3 nucleotide sequence: TGTGCCAGCAGCGTAGAGGGACTAGAACAAGAGACCCAGTACTTC. It codes for CASSVEGLEQETQYF.

This chain links TRBV7-6 with TRBJ2-1, with 7 nucleotides matching TRBD1. The CDR3 is 15 residues long. V trimming: 2 bases; J trimming: 5 bases; junction bases outside the gene matches: 6. CDR1 and CDR2 (germline): SGHVS, FNYEAQ. The CDR3 spells CASSLSTGKDNEQFF. The CDR3 nucleotides are TGTGCCAGCAGCTTATCGACAGGGAAAGACAATGAGCAGTTCTTC.

The chain links TRBV11-2 to TRBJ2-1; D is possibly TRBD1 or TRBD2 (5 bases each). Trimming took 6 bases from V and 10 from J, leaving 7 bases between them. Germline CDR1 and CDR2: SGHAT and FQNNGV. The CDR3 has 10 amino acids. DNA of the CDR3: TGTGCCAGCAGTTGGGGGGAGCAGTTCTTC. Translating it yields CASSWGEQFF.